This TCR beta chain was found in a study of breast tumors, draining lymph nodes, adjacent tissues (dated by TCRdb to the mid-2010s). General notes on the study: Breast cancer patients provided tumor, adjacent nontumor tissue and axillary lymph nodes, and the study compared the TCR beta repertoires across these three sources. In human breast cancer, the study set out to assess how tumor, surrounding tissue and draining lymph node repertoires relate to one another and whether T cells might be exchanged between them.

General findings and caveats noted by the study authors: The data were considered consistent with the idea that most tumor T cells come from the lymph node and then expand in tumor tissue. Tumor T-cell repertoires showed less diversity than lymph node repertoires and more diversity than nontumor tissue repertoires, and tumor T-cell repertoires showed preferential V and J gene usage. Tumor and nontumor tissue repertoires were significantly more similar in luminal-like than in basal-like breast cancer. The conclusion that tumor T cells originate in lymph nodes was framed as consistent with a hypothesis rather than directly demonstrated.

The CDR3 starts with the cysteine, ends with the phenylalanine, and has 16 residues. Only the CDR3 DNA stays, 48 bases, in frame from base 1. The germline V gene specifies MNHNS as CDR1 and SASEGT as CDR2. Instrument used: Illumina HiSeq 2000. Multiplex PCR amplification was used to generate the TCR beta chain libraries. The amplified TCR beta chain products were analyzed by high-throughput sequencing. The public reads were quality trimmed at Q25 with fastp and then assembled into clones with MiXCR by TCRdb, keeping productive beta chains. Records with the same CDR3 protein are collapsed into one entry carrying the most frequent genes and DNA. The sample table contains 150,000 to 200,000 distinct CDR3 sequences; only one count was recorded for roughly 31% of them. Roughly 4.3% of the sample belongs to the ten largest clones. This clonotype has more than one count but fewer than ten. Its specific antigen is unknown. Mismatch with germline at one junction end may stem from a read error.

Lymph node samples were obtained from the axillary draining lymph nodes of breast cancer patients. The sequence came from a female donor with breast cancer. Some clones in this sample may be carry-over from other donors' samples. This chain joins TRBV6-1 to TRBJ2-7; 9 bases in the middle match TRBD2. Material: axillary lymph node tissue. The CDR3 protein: CASSQAGGVLPYEQYF. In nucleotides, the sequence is TGTGCCAGCAGTCAAGCGGGAGGAGTTCTCCCCTACGAGCAGTACTTC.